This T cell receptor beta chain was found in a study of spatial heterogeneity in lung cancer (dated by TCRdb to between 2018 and 2020). A note on the overall study: More beta-chain than alpha-chain transcripts were consistently detected, likely reflecting higher beta-chain transcript abundance. In tumor regions, TCR transcript counts showed a strong correlation with a T cell transcriptional module score derived from matched bulk RNA-seq. The study quantitatively compared TCR alpha and beta repertoires across multiple tumor regions, matched nontumor lung and blood in non-small cell lung cancer. Both alpha and beta chains were TCR-sequenced in samples taken at surgery, namely 220 tumor regions, 62 to 65 matched nontumor lung samples and some 53 PBMC samples. In the raw uncorrected reads, each unique combination of TCR and UMI appeared more than ten times on average. Nonsynonymous mutation counts, determined by whole-exome sequencing of tumor tissue, were related to TCR repertoire features. Study-level results and caveats: Counts of ubiquitous and regional expanded TCRs correlated with counts of ubiquitous and regional nonsynonymous mutations, respectively. Additional single-cell paired TCR alpha and beta sequencing was considered necessary to confirm, at a functional level, the hypothesis that regional TCRs recognize regional mutations. The tumor nonsynonymous mutation count correlated with the number of expanded intratumoral alpha and beta TCRs. TCR-seq coverage of tumor T cells was estimated to be only roughly 7% for alpha chains and around 13% for beta chains.

The receptor library was made with 5' RACE. The instrument was a NextSeq 500. In the TCR library protocol, a unique molecular identifier was attached to each TCR cDNA molecule so that PCR and sequencing errors could be corrected. The authors' analysis ran thus. TCR identification, UMI-based error correction and CDR3 extraction were performed with Decombinator tools. Expanded TCRs were defined as those above a frequency of 2 per 1,000, corresponding to the top 1% of the tumor frequency distribution. Expanded tumor TCRs were classed as regional if statistically deemed absent (corrected P<0.05) from at least one tumor region, otherwise ubiquitous. Each repertoire was subsampled 100 times to 5,000 TCRs, after which Renyi diversity was computed with the R vegan package. CDR3 similarity networks were built from amino acid triplet string-kernel similarity, with CDR3s being connected when pairwise similarity was above 0.82. The public reads were run again by TCRdb, first through fastp at Q25 and then through MiXCR, and only productive beta chains were kept. Every CDR3 protein is listed once, alongside the most common genes and DNA of its rows. The V and J calls and clone size come from TCRdb's table, not from the authors' own analysis. The sample table records about 8,000 distinct CDR3 sequences; 9.6% of these occur just once. The ten top clones hold roughly 12% of the sample.

This clonotype came up many times. Its antigen remains unidentified. Base qualities are not recorded, but no much larger clone differs from it by a single base. The germline V end is reduced by 7 bases and the J end by 7 bases; junction bases left unmatched: 9. Inclusive of the bounding cysteine and phenylalanine, the CDR3 is 15 residues long. This entry keeps only the CDR3 DNA: 45 bases, framed from base 1. CDR1 is given as SGHRS and CDR2 as YFSETQ, both from the germline V gene. Taken with the paper, the label for time point translates to: sample taken at primary tumor resection. Samples were obtained from about 75 patients with early-stage, untreated non-small cell lung cancer from the lung TRACERx cohort. Without any cell sorting, TCR sequencing was performed on whole RNA extracted either from tumor and nontumor lung tissue or from cryopreserved PBMC samples. A patient was chosen for TCR sequencing only when enough RNA was available from at least two tumor regions. Before being selected, tumor and adjacent nontumor lung specimens were reviewed by a lung pathologist.

The sample here was lung tumor tissue, taken at surgery. This chain joins TRBV5-1 to TRBJ2-2, with 11 central nucleotides matching TRBD1. The clonotype comes from a male donor with early-stage non-small cell lung cancer. The CDR3 amino acid sequence is: CASRDRGNGVGELFF. The DNA sequence is TGCGCCAGCCGGGACAGGGGGAATGGCGTCGGGGAGCTGTTTTTT.